The present TCR beta chain was sequenced within a study of blood T cell repertoires in COVID-19. V lost 6 bases, J lost 0 bases, and 16 bases stayed unmatched. CDR1 is LNHDA, CDR2 SQIVND, per germline (reference sequence). The CDR3 sequence is 19 residues long. In the source study's methods: Reference gene primers were amplified, and this amplification served to estimate nucleated cell counts. TCRdb keeps only in-frame clones here, not all; method: immunoSEQ multiplex PCR. V and J calls and clone size are those listed in that table; D and trimming were worked out from the DNA. The table has around 500,000 clones, 80% to 90% seen once; the top ten hold under 9.5%.

Material: PBMCs or T cells enriched from blood (not recorded which). The rearrangement joins TRBV19 to TRBJ2-3; 9 bases fit TRBD2. This TCR derives from an older woman who had recovered from COVID-19. Here the CDR3 reads CASSLMASGVAPSTDTQYF. The CDR3 nucleotides are TGTGCCAGTAGCCTAATGGCTAGCGGGGTCGCTCCTAGCACAGATACGCAGTATTTT.